This is a list of T cell receptor beta chains from one sample in a study of blood T cells in healthy people across ages. MiXCR, run by TCRdb on the 5' RACE reads, gives a single entry per CDR3 protein. The table records 650,000 to 700,000 distinct CDR3 sequences, 52% of them present only once. The sample was blood. These receptors originate from a woman older than 75 in good health. CDR3s include the opening cysteine and the closing phenylalanine or tryptophan. A D gene is named only where the DNA matches it firmly. Clone size is given for some rows only: seen once, a few or many times, or a class if the clone is expanded.

D: TRBD2
J: TRBJ2-7
size: many
V: TRBV5-1
CDR3: CASSLASGVYEQYF
DNA: TGCGCCAGCAGCTTGGCTAGCGGCGTCTACGAGCAGTACTTC

D: TRBD2
J: TRBJ2-5
size: .
V: TRBV6-5
CDR3: CASRLAGDGEQYF
DNA: TGTGCCAGCAGACTAGCGGGAGATGGGGAGCAGTACTTC

D: .
J: TRBJ1-2
size: few
V: TRBV4-1
CDR3: CASSQEGAGGRHGYTF
DNA: TGCGCCAGCAGCCAAGAGGGGGCGGGAGGGAGGCATGGCTACACCTTC

D: .
J: TRBJ2-1
size: .
V: TRBV4-1
CDR3: CASSQDAPEKAPHKVEQFF
DNA: TGCGCCAGCAGCCAAGATGCCCCCGAGAAGGCCCCCCACAAGGTTGAGCAGTTCTTC

D: TRBD1
J: TRBJ2-1
size: .
V: TRBV4-1
CDR3: CASSQGPRGSSYNEQFF
DNA: TGCGCCAGCAGCCAAGGGCCCAGGGGGAGCTCCTACAATGAGCAGTTCTTC

D: TRBD1
J: TRBJ2-5
size: .
V: TRBV20-1
CDR3: CSASPGQGQETQYF
DNA: TGCAGTGCTAGTCCCGGACAGGGGCAAGAGACCCAGTACTTT

D: .
J: TRBJ1-2
size: many
V: TRBV6-6
CDR3: CASRQNYGYTF
DNA: TGTGCCAGCAGACAGAACTATGGCTACACCTTC

D: .
J: TRBJ1-4
size: few
V: TRBV30
CDR3: CAWSVLPEKLFF
DNA: TGTGCCTGGAGTGTACTCCCCGAAAAACTGTTTTTT

D: TRBD1
J: TRBJ2-4
size: few
V: TRBV7-9
CDR3: CASSTTGLVTAKNIQYF
DNA: TGTGCCAGCAGCACGACAGGGTTGGTAACGGCCAAAAACATTCAGTACTTC

D: .
J: TRBJ2-5
size: .
V: TRBV12-3/TRBV12-4
CDR3: CASRPQGYGETQYF
DNA: TGTGCCAGCAGACCCCAGGGTTATGGAGAGACCCAGTACTTC

D: .
J: TRBJ2-1
size: .
V: TRBV29-1
CDR3: CSVGLGGAFEQFF
DNA: TGCAGCGTTGGATTGGGGGGGGCCTTTGAGCAGTTCTTC

D: .
J: TRBJ2-4
size: .
V: TRBV5-1
CDR3: CASSGKPGREGIQYF
DNA: TGCGCCAGCAGCGGCAAACCGGGACGAGAGGGCATTCAGTACTTC

D: TRBD1
J: TRBJ1-5
size: many
V: TRBV5-1
CDR3: CASSPTGGWEPQHF
DNA: TGCGCCAGCAGCCCAACAGGGGGCTGGGAGCCCCAGCATTTT

D: .
J: TRBJ2-5
size: .
V: TRBV3-1
CDR3: CASSQGVGANEQYF
DNA: TGTGCCAGCAGCCAAGGGGTAGGGGCGAATGAGCAGTACTTC

D: .
J: TRBJ2-7
size: .
V: TRBV20-1
CDR3: CSAATGSTYEQYF
DNA: TGCAGTGCGGCAACAGGGAGCACCTACGAGCAGTACTTC

D: .
J: TRBJ1-6
size: .
V: TRBV9
CDR3: CASIPRASSPLHF
DNA: TGTGCCAGCATCCCCAGGGCTAGTTCACCCCTCCACTTT

D: .
J: TRBJ1-2
size: many
V: TRBV5-1
CDR3: CASGLGANGYTF
DNA: TGCGCCAGTGGCCTGGGGGCTAATGGCTACACCTTC

D: .
J: TRBJ1-1
size: .
V: TRBV12-3/TRBV12-4
CDR3: CASSLEGSVTEAFF
DNA: TGTGCCAGCAGTTTAGAGGGATCGGTCACTGAAGCTTTCTTT

D: .
J: TRBJ1-3
size: .
V: TRBV28
CDR3: CASSLSRVSSGNTIYF
DNA: TGTGCCAGCAGTTTGTCCCGGGTGAGCTCTGGAAACACCATATATTTT

D: .
J: TRBJ2-7
size: .
V: TRBV5-1
CDR3: CASRPVVHNVVDGRSSYEQYF
DNA: TGCGCCAGTAGGCCCGTAGTACACAACGTCGTCGATGGACGAAGCTCCTACGAGCAGTACTTC

D: TRBD2
J: TRBJ2-1
size: many
V: TRBV7-9
CDR3: CASSPSGMYYNEQFF
DNA: TGTGCCAGCAGCCCTAGCGGGATGTACTACAATGAGCAGTTCTTC

D: .
J: TRBJ2-7
size: .
V: TRBV27
CDR3: CASKVGYTSYEQYF
DNA: TGTGCCAGCAAGGTGGGGTATACCTCCTACGAGCAGTACTTC

D: TRBD2
J: TRBJ2-1
size: once
V: TRBV4-1
CDR3: CASSRGLASSWSYNEQFF
DNA: TGCGCCAGCAGCCGGGGACTAGCCTCTTCTTGGTCCTACAATGAGCAGTTCTTC

D: .
J: TRBJ2-7
size: .
V: TRBV7-8
CDR3: CASSLDWADNYEQYF
DNA: TGTGCCAGCAGCTTAGATTGGGCAGATAACTACGAGCAGTACTTC

D: TRBD1
J: TRBJ1-2
size: .
V: TRBV7-9
CDR3: CASSSTRGGKNYGYTF
DNA: TGTGCCAGCAGCTCCACCCGAGGGGGCAAGAACTATGGCTACACCTTC

D: .
J: TRBJ1-5
size: .
V: TRBV10-3
CDR3: CAISEGESNQPQHF
DNA: TGTGCCATCAGTGAGGGGGAGAGCAATCAGCCCCAGCATTTT

D: TRBD2
J: TRBJ2-3
size: .
V: TRBV20-1
CDR3: CSATPTSGGAAVTDTQYF
DNA: TGCAGTGCTACCCCGACTAGCGGGGGGGCCGCGGTGACAGATACGCAGTATTTT

D: TRBD2
J: TRBJ2-7
size: .
V: TRBV7-2
CDR3: CAGSLSPSGITSYEQYF
DNA: TGTGCCGGCAGCTTATCGCCTAGCGGGATTACCTCCTACGAGCAGTACTTC

D: .
J: TRBJ2-7
size: many
V: TRBV5-1
CDR3: CASSAGLYEQYF
DNA: TGCGCCAGCAGCGCAGGGCTTTACGAGCAGTACTTC

D: TRBD1
J: TRBJ2-3
size: .
V: TRBV5-1
CDR3: CASRRQGGTDTQYF
DNA: TGCGCCAGCAGGAGACAGGGGGGGACAGATACGCAGTATTTT

D: TRBD1
J: TRBJ1-2
size: .
V: TRBV4-2
CDR3: CASSQETGAAYGYTF
DNA: TGTGCCAGCAGCCAAGAAACAGGGGCCGCCTATGGCTACACCTTC